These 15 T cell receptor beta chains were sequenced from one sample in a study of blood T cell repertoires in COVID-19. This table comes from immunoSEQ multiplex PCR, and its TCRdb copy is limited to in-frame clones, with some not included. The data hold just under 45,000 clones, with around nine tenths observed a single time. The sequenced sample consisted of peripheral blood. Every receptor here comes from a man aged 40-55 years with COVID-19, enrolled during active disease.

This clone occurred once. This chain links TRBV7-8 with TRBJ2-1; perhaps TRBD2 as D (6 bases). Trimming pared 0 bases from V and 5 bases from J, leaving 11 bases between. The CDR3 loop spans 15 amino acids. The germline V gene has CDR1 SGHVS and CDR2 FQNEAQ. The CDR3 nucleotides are TGTGCCAGCAGCTTAGCGGTAGGGACTCACAATGAGCAGTTCTTC. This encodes CASSLAVGTHNEQFF.

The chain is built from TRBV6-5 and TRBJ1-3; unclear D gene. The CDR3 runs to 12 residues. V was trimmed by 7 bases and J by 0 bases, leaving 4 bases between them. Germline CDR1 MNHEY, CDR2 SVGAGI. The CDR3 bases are TGTGCCAGCACAGGCTCTGGAAACACCATATATTTT. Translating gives CASTGSGNTIYF.

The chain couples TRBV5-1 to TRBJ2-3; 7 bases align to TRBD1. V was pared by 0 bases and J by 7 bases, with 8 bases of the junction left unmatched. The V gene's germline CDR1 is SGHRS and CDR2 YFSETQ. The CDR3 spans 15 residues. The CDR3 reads CASSLASTGANTQYF. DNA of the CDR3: TGCGCCAGCAGCTTGGCCTCCACAGGGGCGAATACGCAGTATTTT.

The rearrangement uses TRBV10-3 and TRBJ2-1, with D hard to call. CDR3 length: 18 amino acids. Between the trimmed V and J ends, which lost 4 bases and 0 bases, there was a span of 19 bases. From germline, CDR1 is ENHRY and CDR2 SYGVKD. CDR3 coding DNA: TGTGCCATCAGTGGTTGGTATCTCCCCAGTGGCTCCTACAATGAGCAGTTCTTC. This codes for CAISGWYLPSGSYNEQFF.

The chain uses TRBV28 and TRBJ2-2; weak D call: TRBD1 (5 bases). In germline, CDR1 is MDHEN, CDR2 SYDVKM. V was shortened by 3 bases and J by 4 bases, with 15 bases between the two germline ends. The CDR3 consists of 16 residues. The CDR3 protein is CASSLFWTQGTGELFF. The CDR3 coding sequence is TGTGCCAGCAGTTTGTTTTGGACACAAGGCACCGGGGAGCTGTTTTTT.

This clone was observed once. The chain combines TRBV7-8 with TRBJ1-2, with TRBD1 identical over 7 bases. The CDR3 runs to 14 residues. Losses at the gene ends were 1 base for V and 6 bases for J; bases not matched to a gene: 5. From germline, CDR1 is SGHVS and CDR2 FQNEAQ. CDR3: CASSLEQGFDGYTF. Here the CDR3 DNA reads TGTGCCAGCAGCTTAGAACAGGGGTTTGATGGCTACACCTTC.

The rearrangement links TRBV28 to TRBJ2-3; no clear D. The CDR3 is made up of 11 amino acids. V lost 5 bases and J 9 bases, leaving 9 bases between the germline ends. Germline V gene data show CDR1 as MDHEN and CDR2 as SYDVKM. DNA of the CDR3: TGTGCCAGCAGTACGAGTCACACGCAGTATTTT. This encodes CASSTSHTQYF.

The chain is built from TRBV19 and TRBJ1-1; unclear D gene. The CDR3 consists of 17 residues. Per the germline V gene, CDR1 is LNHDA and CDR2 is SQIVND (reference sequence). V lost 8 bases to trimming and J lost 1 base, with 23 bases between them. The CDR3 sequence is CASRNAGRRQKNTEAFF. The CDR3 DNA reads TGTGCCAGTCGTAACGCGGGGAGGAGGCAAAAGAACACTGAAGCTTTCTTT.

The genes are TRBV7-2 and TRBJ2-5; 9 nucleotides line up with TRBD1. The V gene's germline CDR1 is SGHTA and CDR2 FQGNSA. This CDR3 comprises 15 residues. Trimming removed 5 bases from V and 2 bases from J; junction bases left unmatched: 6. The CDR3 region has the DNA TGTGCCAGCAGCCTGCCCGGGACAGGGCAAGAGACCCAGTACTTC. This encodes CASSLPGTGQETQYF.

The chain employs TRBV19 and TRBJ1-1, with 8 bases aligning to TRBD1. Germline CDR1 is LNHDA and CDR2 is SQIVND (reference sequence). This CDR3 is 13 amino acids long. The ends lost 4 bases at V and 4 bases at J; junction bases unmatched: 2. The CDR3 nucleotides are TGTGCCAGTAGTACCACAGGGGGCACTGAAGCTTTCTTT. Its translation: CASSTTGGTEAFF. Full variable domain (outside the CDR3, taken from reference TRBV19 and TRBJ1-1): DGGITQSPKYLFRKEGQNVTLSCEQNLNHDAMYWYRQDPGQGLRLIYYSQIVNDFQKGDIAEGYSVSREKKESFPLTVTSAQKNPTAFYLCASSTTGGTEAFFGQGTRLTVV.

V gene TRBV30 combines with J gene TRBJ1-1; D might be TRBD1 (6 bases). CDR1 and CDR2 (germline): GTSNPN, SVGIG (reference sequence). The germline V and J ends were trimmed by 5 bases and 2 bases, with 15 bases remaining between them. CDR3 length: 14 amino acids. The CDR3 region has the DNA TGTGCCTGGCAAACCAGGACAGTCAACACTGAAGCTTTCTTT. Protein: CAWQTRTVNTEAFF.

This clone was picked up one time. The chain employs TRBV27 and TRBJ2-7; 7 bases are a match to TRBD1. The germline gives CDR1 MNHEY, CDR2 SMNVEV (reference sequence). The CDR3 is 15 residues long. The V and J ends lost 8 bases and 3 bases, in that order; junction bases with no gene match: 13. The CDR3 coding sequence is TGTGCCAGCTGGGGGATCCGGGACAGCCTCTACGAGCAGTACTTC. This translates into CASWGIRDSLYEQYF.

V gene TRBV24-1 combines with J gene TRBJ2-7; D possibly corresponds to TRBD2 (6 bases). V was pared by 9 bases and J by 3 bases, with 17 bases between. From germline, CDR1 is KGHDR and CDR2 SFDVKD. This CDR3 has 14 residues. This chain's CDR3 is CATAGSGTGYEQYF. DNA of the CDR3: TGTGCCACCGCGGGGAGTGGGACGGGCTACGAGCAGTACTTC.

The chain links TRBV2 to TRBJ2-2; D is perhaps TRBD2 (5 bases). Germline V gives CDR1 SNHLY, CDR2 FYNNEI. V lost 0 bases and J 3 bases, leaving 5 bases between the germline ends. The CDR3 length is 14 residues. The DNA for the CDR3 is TGTGCCAGCAGTGAAGCGGGAGACACCGGGGAGCTGTTTTTT. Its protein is CASSEAGDTGELFF.

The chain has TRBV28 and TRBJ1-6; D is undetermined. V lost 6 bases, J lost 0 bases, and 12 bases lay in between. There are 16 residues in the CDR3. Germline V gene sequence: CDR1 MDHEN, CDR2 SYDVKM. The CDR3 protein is CASSQLGSSYNSPLHF. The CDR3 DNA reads TGTGCCAGCAGCCAGTTAGGGAGCTCCTATAATTCACCCCTCCACTTT.